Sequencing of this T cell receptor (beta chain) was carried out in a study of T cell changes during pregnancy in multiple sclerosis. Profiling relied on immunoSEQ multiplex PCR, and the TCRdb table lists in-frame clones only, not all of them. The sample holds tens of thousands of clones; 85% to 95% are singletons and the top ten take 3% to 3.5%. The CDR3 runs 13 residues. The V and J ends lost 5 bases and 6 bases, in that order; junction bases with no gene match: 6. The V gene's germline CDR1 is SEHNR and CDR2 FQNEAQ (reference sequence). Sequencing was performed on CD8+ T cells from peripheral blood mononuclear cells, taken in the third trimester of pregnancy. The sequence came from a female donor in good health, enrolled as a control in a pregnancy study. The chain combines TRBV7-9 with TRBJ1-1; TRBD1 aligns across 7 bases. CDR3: CASSLDRVAEAFF. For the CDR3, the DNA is TGTGCCAGCAGCCTCGACAGGGTGGCTGAAGCTTTCTTT.